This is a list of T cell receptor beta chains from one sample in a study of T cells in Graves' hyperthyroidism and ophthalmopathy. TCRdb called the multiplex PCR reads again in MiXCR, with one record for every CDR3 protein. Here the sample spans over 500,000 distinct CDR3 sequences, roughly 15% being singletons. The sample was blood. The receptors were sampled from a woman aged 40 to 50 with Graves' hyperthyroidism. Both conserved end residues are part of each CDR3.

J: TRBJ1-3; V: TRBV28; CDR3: CASTLTGGENTIYF
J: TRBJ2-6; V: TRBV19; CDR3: CASSPGTGIPGANVLTF
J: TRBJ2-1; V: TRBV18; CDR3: CASSPEREGYNEQFF
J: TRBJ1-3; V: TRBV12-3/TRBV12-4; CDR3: CASSFQPGVTGSTIYF
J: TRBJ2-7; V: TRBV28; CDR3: CASSGAEILYEQYF
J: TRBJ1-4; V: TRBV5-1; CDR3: CASSLGDSGQAATNEKLFF
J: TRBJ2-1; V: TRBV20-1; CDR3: CSARTINEQFF
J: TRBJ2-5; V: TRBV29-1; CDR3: CSVEFTSGRAGETQYF
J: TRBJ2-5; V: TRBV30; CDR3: CAWRDNQETQYF
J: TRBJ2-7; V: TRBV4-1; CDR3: CASSQEGAYEQYF
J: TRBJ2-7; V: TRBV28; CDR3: CASSPETSGRAKQYF
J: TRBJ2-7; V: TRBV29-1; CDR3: CSASGRNEQYF
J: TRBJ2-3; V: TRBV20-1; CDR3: CSAHSPTSTDTQYF
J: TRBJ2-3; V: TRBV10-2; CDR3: CASSDVASGSTDTQYF
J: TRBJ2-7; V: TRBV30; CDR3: CAWSPSVEQYF
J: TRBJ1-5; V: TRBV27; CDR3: CASSLSGNGNQPQHF
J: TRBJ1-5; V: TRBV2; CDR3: CASSDGQRQSNQPQHF
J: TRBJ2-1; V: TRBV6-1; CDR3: CASSDMGGPRYNEQFF
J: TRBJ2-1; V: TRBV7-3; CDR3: CASSLPNNEQFF
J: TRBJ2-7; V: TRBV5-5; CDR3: CASTFGQGGYEQYF
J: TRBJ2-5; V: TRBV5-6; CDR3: CASSGTSGSWSETQYF
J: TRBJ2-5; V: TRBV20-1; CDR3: CSASTGLAGVSGETQYF
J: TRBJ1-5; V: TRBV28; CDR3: CASSPLGGARGQPQHF
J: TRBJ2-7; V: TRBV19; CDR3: CASSIARTCPLYEQYF
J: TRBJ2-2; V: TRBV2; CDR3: CASRGTSGGPNTGELFF
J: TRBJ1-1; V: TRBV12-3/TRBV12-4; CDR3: CASRPTGVGTEAFF
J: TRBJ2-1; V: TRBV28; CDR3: CASSLTGASNEQFF
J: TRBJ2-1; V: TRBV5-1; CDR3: CASSVRTELDEQFF
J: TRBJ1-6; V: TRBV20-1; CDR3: CSARNPVYNSPLHF
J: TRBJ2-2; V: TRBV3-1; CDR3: CASSQYLASVHPTGELFF
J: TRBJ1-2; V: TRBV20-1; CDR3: CSARGTNYGYTF
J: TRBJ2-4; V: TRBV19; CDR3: CASTDSVAKNIQYF
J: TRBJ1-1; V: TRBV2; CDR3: CASSEGPAGAATEAFF
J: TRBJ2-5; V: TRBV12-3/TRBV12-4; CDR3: CASSHRLGETQYF
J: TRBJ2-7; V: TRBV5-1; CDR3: CASSLKGESYEQYF
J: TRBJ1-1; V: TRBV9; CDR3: CASSNAGTGGGTEAFF
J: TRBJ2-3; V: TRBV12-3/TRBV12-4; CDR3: CASTTGGRLTDTQYF
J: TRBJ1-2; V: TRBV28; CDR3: CASRGAEGYGYTF
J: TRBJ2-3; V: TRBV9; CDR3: CASSPGGRPDTQYF
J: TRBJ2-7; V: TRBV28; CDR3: CASSLWGLTGHYEQYF
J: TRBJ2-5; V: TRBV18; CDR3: CASSNGQGETQYF
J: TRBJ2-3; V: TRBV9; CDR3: CASSLSGSRGDTQYF
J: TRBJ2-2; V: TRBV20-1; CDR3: CSATWGTGTGELFF
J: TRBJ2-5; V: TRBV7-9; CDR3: CASSSSKTSGRQETQYF
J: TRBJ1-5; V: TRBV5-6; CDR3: CASSFFRLPNQPQHF
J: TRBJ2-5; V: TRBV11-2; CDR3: CASSLSVDLIGTETQYF
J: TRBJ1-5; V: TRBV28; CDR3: CASSSATGINQPQHF
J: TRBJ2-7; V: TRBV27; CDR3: CASSSQGRDEQYF
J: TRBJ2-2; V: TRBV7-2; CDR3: CASSLVRVSGELFF
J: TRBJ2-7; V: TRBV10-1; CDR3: CASSEIAGTVSTYLNYEQYF
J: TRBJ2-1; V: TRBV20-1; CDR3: CSASSGTGGSNEQFF
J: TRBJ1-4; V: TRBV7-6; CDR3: CASSLGLVVNEKLFF
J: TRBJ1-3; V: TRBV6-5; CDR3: CASSYSGQVGNTIYF
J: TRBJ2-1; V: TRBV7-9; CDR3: CASSSTPEQFF
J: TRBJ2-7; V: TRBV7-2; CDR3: CASSLTGGTSGQSSYEQYF
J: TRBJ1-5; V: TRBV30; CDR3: CASGNSNQPQHF
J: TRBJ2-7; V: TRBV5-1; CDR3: CASSISTSGSYEQYF
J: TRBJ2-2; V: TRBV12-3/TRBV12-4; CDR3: CASSPNVGLAGTGELFF